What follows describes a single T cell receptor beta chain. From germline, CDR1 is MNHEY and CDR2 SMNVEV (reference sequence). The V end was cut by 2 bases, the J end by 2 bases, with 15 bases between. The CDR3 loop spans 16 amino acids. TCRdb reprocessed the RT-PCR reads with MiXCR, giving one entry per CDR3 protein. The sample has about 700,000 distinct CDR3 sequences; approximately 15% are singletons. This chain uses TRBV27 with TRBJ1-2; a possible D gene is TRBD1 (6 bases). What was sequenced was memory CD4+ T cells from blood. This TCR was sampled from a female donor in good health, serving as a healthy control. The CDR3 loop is CASSLAGGRGNYGYTF. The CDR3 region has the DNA TGTGCCAGCAGTTTAGCCGGGGGCAGGGGAAACTATGGCTACACCTTC.